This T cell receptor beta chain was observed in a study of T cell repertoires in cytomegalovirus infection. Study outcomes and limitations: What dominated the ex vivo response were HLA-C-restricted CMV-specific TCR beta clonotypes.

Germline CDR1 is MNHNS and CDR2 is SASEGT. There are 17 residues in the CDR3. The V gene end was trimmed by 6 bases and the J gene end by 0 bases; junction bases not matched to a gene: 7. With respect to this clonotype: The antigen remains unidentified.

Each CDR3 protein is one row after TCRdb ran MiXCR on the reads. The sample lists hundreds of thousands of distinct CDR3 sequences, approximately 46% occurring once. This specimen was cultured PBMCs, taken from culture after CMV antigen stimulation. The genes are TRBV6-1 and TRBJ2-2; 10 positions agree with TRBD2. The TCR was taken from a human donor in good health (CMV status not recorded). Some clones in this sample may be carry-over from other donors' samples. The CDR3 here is CASSRTSGNSNTGELFF. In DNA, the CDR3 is TGTGCCAGCAGCCGGACTAGCGGAAACTCGAACACCGGGGAGCTGTTTTTT.